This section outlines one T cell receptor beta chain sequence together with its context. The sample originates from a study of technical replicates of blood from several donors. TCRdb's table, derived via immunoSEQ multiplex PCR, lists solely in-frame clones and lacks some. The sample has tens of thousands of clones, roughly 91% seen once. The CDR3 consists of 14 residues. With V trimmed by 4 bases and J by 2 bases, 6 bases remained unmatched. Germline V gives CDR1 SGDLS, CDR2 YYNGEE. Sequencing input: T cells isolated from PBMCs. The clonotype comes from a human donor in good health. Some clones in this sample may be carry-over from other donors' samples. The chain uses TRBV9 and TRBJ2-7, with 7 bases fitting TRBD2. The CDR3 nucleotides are TGTGCCAGCAGCCCACGAGCGGGAACCTACGAGCAGTACTTC. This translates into CASSPRAGTYEQYF.